The clone carrying this TCR beta chain was found once. Its target is not known. These data originate in a study of graft-versus-host responses after intestinal transplantation. Sequencing was performed with immunoSEQ multiplex PCR; in TCRdb, only in-frame clones are kept and a portion is missing. The sample shows some 86,000 clones, about nine tenths of them seen only once. Trimming took 1 base from V and 3 from J; bases not matched to a gene: 11. The CDR3 contains 19 residues. Germline V CDR1 and CDR2: SGHVS, FQNEAQ. The sequence came from a human donor who was the organ donor for an intestinal transplant. The sequencing here drew on unstimulated CD4+ T cells sorted from spleen or lymph node cells, taken before transplant. J is TRBJ2-7 and V is TRBV7-8; 14 nucleotides agree with TRBD2. As DNA, the CDR3 is TGTGCCAGCAGCTTAGAGGGGGGACTAGCGGGAGTAAGTCTCTACGAGCAGTACTTC. This translates into CASSLEGGLAGVSLYEQYF. The whole variable domain, filled in from reference TRBV7-8 and TRBJ2-7, reads GAGVSQSPRYKVAKRGQDVALRCDPISGHVSLFWYQQALGQGPEFLTYFQNEAQLDKSGLPSDRFFAERPEGSVSTLKIQRTQQEDSAVYLCASSLEGGLAGVSLYEQYFGPGTRLTVT.